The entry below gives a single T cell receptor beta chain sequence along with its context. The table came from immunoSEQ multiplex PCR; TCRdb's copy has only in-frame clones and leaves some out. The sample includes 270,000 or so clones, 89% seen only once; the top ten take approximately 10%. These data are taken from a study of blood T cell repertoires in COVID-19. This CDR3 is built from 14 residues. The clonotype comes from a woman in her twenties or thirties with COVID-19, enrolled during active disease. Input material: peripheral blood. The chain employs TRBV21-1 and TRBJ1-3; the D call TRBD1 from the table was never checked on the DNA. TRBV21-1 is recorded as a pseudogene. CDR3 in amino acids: CASSKQGPGNTIYF. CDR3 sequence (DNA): TGTGCCAGCAGCAAACAGGGGCCAGGAAACACCATATATTTT.